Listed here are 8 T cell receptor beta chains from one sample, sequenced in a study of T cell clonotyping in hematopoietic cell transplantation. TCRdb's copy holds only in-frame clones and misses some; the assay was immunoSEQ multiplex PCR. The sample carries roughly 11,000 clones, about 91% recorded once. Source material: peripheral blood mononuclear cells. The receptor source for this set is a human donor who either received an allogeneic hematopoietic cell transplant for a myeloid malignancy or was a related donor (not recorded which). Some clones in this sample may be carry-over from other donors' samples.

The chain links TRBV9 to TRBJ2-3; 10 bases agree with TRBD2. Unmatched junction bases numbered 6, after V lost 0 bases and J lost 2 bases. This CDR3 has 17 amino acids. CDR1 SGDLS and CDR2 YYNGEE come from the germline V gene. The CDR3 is CASSVGPSGGATDTQYF. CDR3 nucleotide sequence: TGTGCCAGCAGCGTAGGGCCCAGCGGGGGGGCCACAGATACGCAGTATTTT.

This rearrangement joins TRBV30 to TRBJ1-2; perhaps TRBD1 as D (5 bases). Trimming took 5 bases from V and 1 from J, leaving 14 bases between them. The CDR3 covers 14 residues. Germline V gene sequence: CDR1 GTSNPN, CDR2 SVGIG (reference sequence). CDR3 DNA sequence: TGTGCCTGGCAGCCGGACACTGTTAACTATGGCTACACCTTC. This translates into CAWQPDTVNYGYTF.

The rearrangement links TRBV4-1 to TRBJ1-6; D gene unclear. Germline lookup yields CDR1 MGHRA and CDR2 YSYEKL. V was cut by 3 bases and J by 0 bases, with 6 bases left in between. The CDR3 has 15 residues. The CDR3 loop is CASSQGSSYNSPLHF. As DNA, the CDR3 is TGCGCCAGCAGCCAGGGTAGCTCCTATAATTCACCCCTCCACTTT.

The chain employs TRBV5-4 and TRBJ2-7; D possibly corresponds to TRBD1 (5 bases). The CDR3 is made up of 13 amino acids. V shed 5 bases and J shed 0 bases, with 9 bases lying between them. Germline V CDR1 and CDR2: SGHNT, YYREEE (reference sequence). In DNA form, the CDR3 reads TGTGCCAGCAGTCCGACAGACTCCTACGAGCAGTACTTC. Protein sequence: CASSPTDSYEQYF.

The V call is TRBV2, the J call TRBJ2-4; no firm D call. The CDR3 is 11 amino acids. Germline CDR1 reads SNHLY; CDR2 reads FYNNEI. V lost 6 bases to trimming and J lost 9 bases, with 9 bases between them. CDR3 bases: TGTGCCAGCAGGGGGAACAGCATTCAGTACTTC. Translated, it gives CASRGNSIQYF.

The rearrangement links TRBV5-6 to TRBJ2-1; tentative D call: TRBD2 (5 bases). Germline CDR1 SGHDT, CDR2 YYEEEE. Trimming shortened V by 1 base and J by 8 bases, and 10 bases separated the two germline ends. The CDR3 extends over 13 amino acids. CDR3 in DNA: TGTGCCAGCAGCTTGCCCGGGATCGATGAGCAGTTCTTC. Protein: CASSLPGIDEQFF.

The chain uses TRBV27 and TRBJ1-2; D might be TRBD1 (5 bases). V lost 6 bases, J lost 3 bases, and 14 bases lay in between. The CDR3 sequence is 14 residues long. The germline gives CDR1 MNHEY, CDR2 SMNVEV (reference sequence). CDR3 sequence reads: CASSHQGYDYGYTF. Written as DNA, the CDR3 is TGTGCCAGCAGCCATCAGGGTTATGACTATGGCTACACCTTC.

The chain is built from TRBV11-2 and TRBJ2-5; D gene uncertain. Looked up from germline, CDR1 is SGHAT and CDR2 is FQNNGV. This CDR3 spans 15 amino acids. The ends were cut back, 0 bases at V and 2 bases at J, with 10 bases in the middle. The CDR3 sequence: CASSLEAARQETQYF. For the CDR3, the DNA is TGTGCCAGCAGCTTAGAGGCGGCCCGGCAAGAGACCCAGTACTTC.